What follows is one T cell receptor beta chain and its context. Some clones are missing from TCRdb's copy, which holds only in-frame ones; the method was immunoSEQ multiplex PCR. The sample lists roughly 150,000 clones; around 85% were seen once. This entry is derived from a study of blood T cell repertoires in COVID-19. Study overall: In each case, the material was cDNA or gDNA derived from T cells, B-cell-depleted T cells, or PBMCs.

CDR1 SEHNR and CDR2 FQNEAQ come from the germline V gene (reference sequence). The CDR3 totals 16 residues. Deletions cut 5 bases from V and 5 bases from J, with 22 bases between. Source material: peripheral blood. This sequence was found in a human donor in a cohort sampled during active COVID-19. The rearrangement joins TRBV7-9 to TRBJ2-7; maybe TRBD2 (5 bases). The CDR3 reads CASSPRSGPRPNEQYF. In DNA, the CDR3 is TGTGCCAGCAGCCCAAGAAGCGGACCCAGACCTAACGAGCAGTACTTC. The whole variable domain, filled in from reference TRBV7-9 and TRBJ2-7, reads DTGVSQNPRHKITKRGQNVTFRCDPISEHNRLYWYRQTLGQGPEFLTYFQNEAQLEKSRLLSDRFSAERPKGSFSTLEIQRTEQGDSAMYLCASSPRSGPRPNEQYFGPGTRLTVT.